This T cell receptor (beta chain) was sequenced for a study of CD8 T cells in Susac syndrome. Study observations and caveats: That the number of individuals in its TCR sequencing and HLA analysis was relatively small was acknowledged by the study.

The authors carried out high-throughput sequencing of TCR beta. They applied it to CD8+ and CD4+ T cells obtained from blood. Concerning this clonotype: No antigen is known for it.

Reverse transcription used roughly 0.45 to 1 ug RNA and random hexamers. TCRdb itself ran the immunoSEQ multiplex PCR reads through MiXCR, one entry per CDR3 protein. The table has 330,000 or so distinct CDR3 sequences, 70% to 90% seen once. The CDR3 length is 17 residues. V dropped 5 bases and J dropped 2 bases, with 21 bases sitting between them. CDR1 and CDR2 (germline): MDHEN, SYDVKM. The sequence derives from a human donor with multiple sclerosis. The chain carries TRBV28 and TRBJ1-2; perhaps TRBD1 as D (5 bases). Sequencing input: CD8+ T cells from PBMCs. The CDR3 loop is CASSTPLWEGRNYGYTF. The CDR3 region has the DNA TGTGCCAGCAGTACCCCCTTGTGGGAGGGGCGAAACTATGGCTACACCTTC.